This is a list of T cell receptor beta chains from one sample in a study of blood T cell repertoires in COVID-19. Clones were sequenced by immunoSEQ multiplex PCR, and TCRdb holds only the in-frame ones, with some missing. This table holds more than 75,000 clones, 75% to 90% found once. The sequenced sample was peripheral blood. These receptor sequences come from a woman aged 80 or over with active or convalescent COVID-19. Each CDR3 is given with its conserved first and last residue. The order of the fields is D gene, J gene, clone size, V gene, CDR3 protein, CDR3 DNA. A D gene is named only where the DNA matches it firmly. Rows may omit the clone size; those that give it use once, few, many or a size class.

>NA|TRBJ2-2|NA|TRBV7-8
CASSLVKPGSGLFF
TGTGCCAGCAGCTTAGTCAAGCCGGGGAGTGGGCTGTTTTTT
>TRBD2|TRBJ2-3|NA|TRBV7-2
CASSSGVAGGLDTQYF
TGTGCCAGCAGCTCCGGGGTAGCGGGAGGGCTTGATACGCAGTATTTT
>TRBD1|TRBJ2-3|NA|TRBV28
CASSRRDRGTDTQYF
TGTGCCAGCAGCAGGCGGGACAGGGGCACAGATACGCAGTATTTT
>TRBD2|TRBJ2-5|NA|TRBV19
CASSIGAGAKWETQYF
TGTGCCAGTAGTATAGGCGCGGGAGCAAAATGGGAGACCCAGTACTTC
>TRBD1|TRBJ1-2|NA|TRBV6-2/TRBV6-3
CASSYPGQGYYGYTF
TGTGCCAGCAGTTATCCGGGACAGGGATACTATGGCTACACCTTC
>NA|TRBJ2-5|once|TRBV19
CASSIGHQETQYF
TGTGCCAGTAGTATCGGTCACCAAGAGACCCAGTACTTC
>TRBD1|TRBJ1-6|NA|TRBV2
CASNAGGRNSPLHF
TGTGCCAGCAATGCAGGGGGCCGTAATTCACCCCTCCACTTT
>NA|TRBJ1-5|once|TRBV6-1
CASSDGGGNQPQHF
TGTGCCAGCAGTGATGGGGGGGGGAATCAGCCCCAGCATTTT
>NA|TRBJ1-1|NA|TRBV7-6
CASRLSIDYSTEAFF
TGTGCCAGCAGACTGTCTATTGATTACAGCACTGAAGCTTTCTTT
>TRBD2|TRBJ2-7|NA|TRBV10-3
CAIQSGGAVDEQYF
TGTGCCATTCAAAGCGGGGGGGCTGTAGACGAGCAGTACTTC
>TRBD2|TRBJ2-1|NA|TRBV4-1
CASSQHGTSNEQFF
TGCGCCAGCAGCCAACACGGGACTAGCAATGAGCAGTTCTTC
>NA|TRBJ2-7|few|TRBV18
CASSPQNSGYEQYF
TGTGCCAGCTCACCACAAAACAGTGGTTACGAGCAGTACTTC
>NA|TRBJ2-1|NA|TRBV2
CASGWDIDEQFF
TGTGCCAGCGGGTGGGACATCGATGAGCAGTTCTTC